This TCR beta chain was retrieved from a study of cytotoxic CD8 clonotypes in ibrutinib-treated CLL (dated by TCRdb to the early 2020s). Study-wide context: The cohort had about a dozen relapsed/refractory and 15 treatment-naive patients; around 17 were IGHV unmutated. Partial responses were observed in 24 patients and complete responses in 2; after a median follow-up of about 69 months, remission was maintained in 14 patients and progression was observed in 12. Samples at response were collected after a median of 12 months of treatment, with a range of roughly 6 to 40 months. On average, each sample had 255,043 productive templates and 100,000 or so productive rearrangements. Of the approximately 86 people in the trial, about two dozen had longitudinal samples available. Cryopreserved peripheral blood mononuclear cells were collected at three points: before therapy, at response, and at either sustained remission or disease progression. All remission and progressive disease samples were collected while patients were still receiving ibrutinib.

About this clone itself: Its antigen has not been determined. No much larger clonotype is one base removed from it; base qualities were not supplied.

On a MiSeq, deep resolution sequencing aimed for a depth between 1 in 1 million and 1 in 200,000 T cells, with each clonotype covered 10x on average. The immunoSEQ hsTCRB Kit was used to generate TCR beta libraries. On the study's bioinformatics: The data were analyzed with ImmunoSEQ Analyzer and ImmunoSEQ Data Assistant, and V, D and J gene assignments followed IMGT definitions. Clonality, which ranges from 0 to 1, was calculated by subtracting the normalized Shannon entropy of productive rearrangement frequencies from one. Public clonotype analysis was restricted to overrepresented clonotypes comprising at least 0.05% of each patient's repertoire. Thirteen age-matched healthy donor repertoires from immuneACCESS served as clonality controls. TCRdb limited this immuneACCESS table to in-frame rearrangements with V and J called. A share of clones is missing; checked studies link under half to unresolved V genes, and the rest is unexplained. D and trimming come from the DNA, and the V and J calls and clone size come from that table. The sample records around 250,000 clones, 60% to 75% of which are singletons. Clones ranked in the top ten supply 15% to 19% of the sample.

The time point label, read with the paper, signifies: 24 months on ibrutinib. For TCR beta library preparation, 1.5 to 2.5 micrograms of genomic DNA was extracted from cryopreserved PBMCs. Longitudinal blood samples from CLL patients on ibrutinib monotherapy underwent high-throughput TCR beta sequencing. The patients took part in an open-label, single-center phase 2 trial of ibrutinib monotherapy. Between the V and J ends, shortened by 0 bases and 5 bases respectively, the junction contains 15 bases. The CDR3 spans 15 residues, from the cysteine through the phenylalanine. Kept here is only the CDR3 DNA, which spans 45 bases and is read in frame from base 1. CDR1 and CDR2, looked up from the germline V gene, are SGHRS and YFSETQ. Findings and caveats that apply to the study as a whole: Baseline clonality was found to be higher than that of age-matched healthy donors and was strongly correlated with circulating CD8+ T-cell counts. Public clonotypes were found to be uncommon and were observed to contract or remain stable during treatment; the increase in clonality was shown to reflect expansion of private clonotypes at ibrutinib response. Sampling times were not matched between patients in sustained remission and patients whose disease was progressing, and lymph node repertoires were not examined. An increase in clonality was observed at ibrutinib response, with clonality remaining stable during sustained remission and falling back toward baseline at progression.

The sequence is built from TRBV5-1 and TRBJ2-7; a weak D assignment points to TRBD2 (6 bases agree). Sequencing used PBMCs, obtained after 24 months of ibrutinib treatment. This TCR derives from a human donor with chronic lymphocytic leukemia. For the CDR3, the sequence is CASSLEGSSAHEQYF. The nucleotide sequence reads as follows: TGCGCCAGCAGCTTGGAGGGGTCTAGCGCCCACGAGCAGTACTTC.